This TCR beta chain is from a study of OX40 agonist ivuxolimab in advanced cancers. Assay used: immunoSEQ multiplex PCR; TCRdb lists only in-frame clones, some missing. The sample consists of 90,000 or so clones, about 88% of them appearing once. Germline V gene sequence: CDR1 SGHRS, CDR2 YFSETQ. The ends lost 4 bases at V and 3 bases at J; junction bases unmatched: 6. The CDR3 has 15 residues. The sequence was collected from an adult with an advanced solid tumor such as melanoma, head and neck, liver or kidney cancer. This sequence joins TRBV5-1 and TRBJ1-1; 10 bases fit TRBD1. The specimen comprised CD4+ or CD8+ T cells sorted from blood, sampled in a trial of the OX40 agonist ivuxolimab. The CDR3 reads CASSIRTGGDTEAFF. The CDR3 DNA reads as TGCGCCAGCAGCATCCGGACAGGGGGGGACACTGAAGCTTTCTTT.